This TCR beta chain was sequenced for a study of T cell changes during pregnancy in multiple sclerosis. Assay used: immunoSEQ multiplex PCR; TCRdb lists only in-frame clones, some missing. The sample holds some 70,000 clones; roughly nine tenths are singletons and the top ten take approximately 5.7%. This sequence originates from a female donor with multiple sclerosis, enrolled in a pregnancy study. Specimen: CD8+ T cells from peripheral blood mononuclear cells, collected before pregnancy.

DNA for the CDR3: TGTGCCAGCAGTTTCCTCCCAGGGGAGAGGAACACTGAAGCTTTCTTT. This gives the protein CASSFLPGERNTEAFF. V is TRBV6-5 and J is TRBJ1-1; tentatively, D is TRBD1 (6 bases). Germline CDR1 reads MNHEY; CDR2 reads SVGAGI. The CDR3 is 16 residues long. The germline V and J ends were trimmed by 4 bases and 1 base, with 16 bases remaining between them.